This entry lists 20 T cell receptor beta chains sequenced from one sample in a study of cytomegalovirus exposure and HLA in healthy donors. PCR primers comprised 60 Vbeta and 13 Jbeta primers. Data came from immunoSEQ multiplex PCR; TCRdb stores just in-frame clones and leaves some out. The sample has 150,000 to 190,000 clones; about three quarters are singletons. Sequences were obtained from PBMCs. The source is a man aged 18 to 29 in good health and CMV-seronegative.

V usage is TRBV1 and J usage is TRBJ2-7; TRBD2, the D gene given by the table, was not confirmed from the DNA. TRBV1 is classified as a pseudogene. There are 16 residues in the CDR3. CDR3 in amino acids: CTSSRGKGGLRYEQYF. The CDR3 DNA sequence: TGCACCAGCAGTCGAGGGAAGGGGGGGCTTCGGTACGAGCAGTACTTC.

V gene TRBV2 combines with J gene TRBJ2-3, with TRBD2 as a possible D gene (6 bases). V lost 2 bases and J 3 bases, leaving 9 bases between the germline ends. Looked up from germline, CDR1 is SNHLY and CDR2 is FYNNEI. The CDR3 has 14 residues. CDR3 region: CASSEILATDTQYF. The CDR3 bases are TGTGCCAGCAGTGAAATCCTAGCGACAGATACGCAGTATTTT.

The chain's CDR3 is CASSVGLPSYNEQFF. Written as DNA, the CDR3 is TGTGCCAGCAGCGTAGGGCTCCCCTCCTACAATGAGCAGTTCTTC. The chain combines TRBV9 with TRBJ2-1, with unresolved D. This CDR3 has 15 amino acids. V lost 0 bases and J lost 0, with 7 bases in between. Germline V gives CDR1 SGDLS, CDR2 YYNGEE.

This chain uses TRBV28 with TRBJ2-7, with a possible D match to TRBD1 (5 bases). Deletions cut 2 bases from V and 5 bases from J, with 10 bases between. The CDR3 sequence is 13 residues long. Germline-derived CDR1 and CDR2 are MDHEN and SYDVKM. Here the CDR3 reads CASSLPGQNEQYF. The CDR3 region has the DNA TGTGCCAGCAGTTTACCAGGGCAAAACGAGCAGTACTTC.

Concerning this clone itself: Within the sample, other DNA sequences also encode this same CDR3. The chain is built from TRBV7-9 and TRBJ2-5; maybe TRBD2 (5 bases). This CDR3 comprises 13 residues. V gave up 1 base and J gave up 2 bases, with 5 bases separating them. Germline CDR1 SEHNR, CDR2 FQNEAQ (reference sequence). CDR3: CASSLGGQETQYF. The CDR3 DNA reads as TGTGCCAGCAGCTTAGGAGGGCAAGAGACCCAGTACTTC.

This clone was observed a few times. V usage is TRBV19 and J usage is TRBJ1-2; D gene unclear. This CDR3 contains 15 residues. From germline, CDR1 is LNHDA and CDR2 SQIVND (reference sequence). The ends were cut back, 4 bases at V and 5 bases at J, with 17 bases in the middle. CDR3 nucleotides: TGTGCCAGTAGTAAAGCCACTAGTGAGGGTTATGGCTACACCTTC. Amino acids: CASSKATSEGYGYTF.

This clone was counted between two and nine times. The chain is built from TRBV5-1 and TRBJ2-1, with D possibly matching TRBD2 (6 bases). From germline, CDR1 is SGHRS and CDR2 YFSETQ. Trimming stripped 4 bases from V and 4 bases from J, with 15 bases between. The CDR3 length is 15 residues. The CDR3: CASSRTGTRYNEQFF. CDR3 sequence (DNA): TGCGCCAGCAGCCGCACCGGGACTCGATACAATGAGCAGTTCTTC.

This chain uses TRBV2 with TRBJ2-4, with D maybe TRBD1 (6 bases). Trimming cost V 2 bases and J 2 bases, with 16 bases left between them. Germline CDR1 and CDR2: SNHLY and FYNNEI. The CDR3 is made up of 17 amino acids. The CDR3 protein is CASSERGWRRTKNIQYF. The DNA of the CDR3 is TGTGCCAGCAGTGAAAGGGGGTGGAGAAGGACCAAAAACATTCAGTACTTC.

The V call is TRBV4-3, the J call TRBJ2-7; 7 bases are shared with TRBD1. Germline V gene lookup returns CDR1 LGHNA and CDR2 YSLEER. V dropped 1 base and J dropped 3; count of bases not matched to a gene: 9. The CDR3 contains 16 residues. CDR3: CASSQAERDRVYEQYF. Here the CDR3 DNA reads TGCGCCAGCAGCCAAGCCGAAAGGGACAGAGTCTACGAGCAGTACTTC.

This clone was seen a single time. V usage is TRBV5-6 and J usage is TRBJ2-3, with 8 bases matching TRBD2. V was clipped by 4 bases and J by 6 bases; unmatched bases: 7. This CDR3 comprises 14 residues. Germline values: CDR1 SGHDT, CDR2 YYEEEE. Here the CDR3 DNA reads TGTGCCAGCAGCCGGAGCGGGAGTGGGGATACGCAGTATTTT. Protein product: CASSRSGSGDTQYF.

The rearrangement links TRBV28 to TRBJ1-2; 7 bases are shared with TRBD1. The trim removed 2 bases at V and 13 bases at J, leaving 7 bases unmatched. Looked up from germline, CDR1 is MDHEN and CDR2 is SYDVKM. This CDR3 is 12 amino acids long. The CDR3 is CASSLRDSRGTF. The CDR3 nucleotides are TGTGCCAGCAGTTTAAGGGACAGCCGAGGCACCTTC.

This clone was seen a single time. This chain uses TRBV5-6 with TRBJ1-1; 9 bases are shared with TRBD1. This CDR3 has 12 residues. Germline V gene data show CDR1 as SGHDT and CDR2 as YYEEEE. The V segment lost 5 bases and the J segment 8 bases; nucleotides outside the gene matches: 4. Written as DNA, the CDR3 is TGTGCCAGCAGGCCCGGGACAGGGGAAGCTTTCTTT. Translation: CASRPGTGEAFF.

The V call is TRBV18, the J call TRBJ2-7; D possibly corresponds to TRBD2 (5 bases). With 4 bases removed from V and 7 bases from J, the gap between germline ends came to 14 bases. Germline values: CDR1 KGHSH, CDR2 LQKENI. The CDR3 is 13 residues long. The CDR3 sequence is CASSRVDGEEQYF. The CDR3 coding sequence is TGTGCCAGCTCACGCGTTGACGGGGAAGAGCAGTACTTC.

The rearrangement links TRBV7-2 to TRBJ2-1; TRBD1 aligns across 10 bases. The CDR3 length is 16 residues. Germline V gene sequence: CDR1 SGHTA, CDR2 FQGNSA. Losses at the gene ends were 5 bases for V and 4 bases for J; bases not matched to a gene: 8. CDR3 amino acids: CASSAQPGQGYNEQFF. The CDR3 DNA is TGTGCCAGCAGCGCACAGCCGGGACAGGGGTACAATGAGCAGTTCTTC.

This clone has a handful of counts. The gene calls are TRBV7-8 and TRBJ2-2; TRBD1 matches at 9 bases. The germline CDR1 and CDR2 sequences are SGHVS and FQNEAQ. The J segment lost 0 bases and the V segment lost 5 bases, leaving 1 base of the junction unmatched. The CDR3 length is 15 residues. CDR3 sequence: CASSTGGANTGELFF. The CDR3 nucleotides are TGTGCCAGCAGCACAGGGGGCGCGAACACCGGGGAGCTGTTTTTT.

This chain links TRBV2 with TRBJ2-2; 10 positions agree with TRBD1. CDR1 is SNHLY, CDR2 FYNNEI, per germline. There are 15 residues in the CDR3. Germline trimming cut 6 bases from V and 3 bases from J; bases unmatched to any gene: 4. CDR3 amino acids: CASRRQGAYTGELFF. Written as DNA, the CDR3 is TGTGCCAGCAGGCGACAGGGGGCTTACACCGGGGAGCTGTTTTTT. The variable domain in full, completed from reference TRBV2 and TRBJ2-2, reads EPEVTQTPSHQVTQMGQEVILRCVPISNHLYFYWYRQILGQKVEFLVSFYNNEISEKSEIFDDQFSVERPDGSNFTLKIRSTKLEDSAMYFCASRRQGAYTGELFFGEGSRLTVL.

V gene TRBV2 combines with J gene TRBJ1-4; no clear D. Trimming shortened V by 4 bases and J by 8 bases, and 14 bases separated the two germline ends. Germline V gives CDR1 SNHLY, CDR2 FYNNEI. CDR3 length: 14 residues. This CDR3 is CASSGGAPGEKLFF. Here the CDR3 DNA reads TGTGCCAGCAGTGGAGGCGCCCCGGGGGAAAAACTGTTTTTT. The entire variable domain, with the rest obtained from reference TRBV2 and TRBJ1-4, is as follows: EPEVTQTPSHQVTQMGQEVILRCVPISNHLYFYWYRQILGQKVEFLVSFYNNEISEKSEIFDDQFSVERPDGSNFTLKIRSTKLEDSAMYFCASSGGAPGEKLFFGSGTQLSVL.

This chain links TRBV7-2 with TRBJ2-7, with D possibly being TRBD2 (5 bases). This CDR3 is built from 15 residues. V was clipped by 0 bases and J by 3 bases, with 12 bases between them. Germline V lookup: CDR1 SGHTA, CDR2 FQGNSA. This CDR3 reads CASSLALPAVYEQYF. In DNA, the CDR3 is TGTGCCAGCAGCTTAGCGCTTCCAGCGGTCTACGAGCAGTACTTC.

V usage is TRBV27 and J usage is TRBJ2-7, with 12 bases matching TRBD2. This CDR3 spans 16 amino acids. Trimming took 2 bases from V and 4 from J; bases not matched to a gene: 6. Germline values: CDR1 MNHEY, CDR2 SMNVEV (reference sequence). CDR3 nucleotide sequence: TGTGCCAGCAGTTTAGGGTCTAGCGGGAGGGCGTACGAGCAGTACTTC. Protein: CASSLGSSGRAYEQYF.

This chain joins TRBV6-6 and TRBJ1-3; unclear D gene. Trimming took off 8 bases at V and 0 bases at J, with 5 bases between the two ends. The CDR3 loop spans 12 amino acids. Germline V gives CDR1 MNHNY, CDR2 SVGAGI (reference sequence). The CDR3 loop reads CASGNSGNTIYF. CDR3 nucleotide sequence: TGTGCCAGCGGCAACTCTGGAAACACCATATATTTT.